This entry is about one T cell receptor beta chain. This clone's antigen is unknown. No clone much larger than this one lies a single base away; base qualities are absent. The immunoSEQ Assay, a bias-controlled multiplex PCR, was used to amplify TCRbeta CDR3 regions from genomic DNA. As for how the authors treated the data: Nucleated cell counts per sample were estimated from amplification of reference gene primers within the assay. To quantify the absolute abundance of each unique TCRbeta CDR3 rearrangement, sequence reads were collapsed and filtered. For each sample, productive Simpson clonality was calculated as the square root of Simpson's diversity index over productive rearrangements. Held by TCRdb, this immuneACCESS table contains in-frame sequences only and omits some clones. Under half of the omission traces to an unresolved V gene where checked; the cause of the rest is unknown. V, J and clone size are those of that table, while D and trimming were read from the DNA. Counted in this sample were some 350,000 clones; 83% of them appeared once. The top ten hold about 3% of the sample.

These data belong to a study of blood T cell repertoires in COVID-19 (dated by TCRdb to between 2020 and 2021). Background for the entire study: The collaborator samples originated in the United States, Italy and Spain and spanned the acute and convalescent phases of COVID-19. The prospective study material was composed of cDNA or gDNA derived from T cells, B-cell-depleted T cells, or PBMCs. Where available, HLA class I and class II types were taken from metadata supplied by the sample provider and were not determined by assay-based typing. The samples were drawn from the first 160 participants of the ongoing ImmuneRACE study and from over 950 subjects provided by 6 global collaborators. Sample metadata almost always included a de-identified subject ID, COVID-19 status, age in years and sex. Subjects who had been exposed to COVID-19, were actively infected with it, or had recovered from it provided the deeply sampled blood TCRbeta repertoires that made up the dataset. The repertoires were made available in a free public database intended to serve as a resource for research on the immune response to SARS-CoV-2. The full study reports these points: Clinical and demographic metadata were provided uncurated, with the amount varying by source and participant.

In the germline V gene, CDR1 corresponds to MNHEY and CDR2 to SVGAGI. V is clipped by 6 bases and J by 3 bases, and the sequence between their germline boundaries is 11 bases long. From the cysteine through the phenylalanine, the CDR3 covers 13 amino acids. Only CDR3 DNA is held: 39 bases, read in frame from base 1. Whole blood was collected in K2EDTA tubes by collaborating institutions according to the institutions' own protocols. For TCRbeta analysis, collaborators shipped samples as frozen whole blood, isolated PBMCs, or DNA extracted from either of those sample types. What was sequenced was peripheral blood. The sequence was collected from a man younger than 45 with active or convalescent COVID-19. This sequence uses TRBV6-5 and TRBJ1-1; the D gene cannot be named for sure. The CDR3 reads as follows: CASSNVGDTEAFF. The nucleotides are TGTGCCAGCAGCAACGTTGGAGACACTGAAGCTTTCTTT.